Listed here is a single T cell receptor beta chain. The record originates from a study of blood T cell repertoires in COVID-19. Study-wide context: Researchers got acute and convalescent COVID-19 samples from the United States, Italy and Spain.

The V segment lost 4 bases and the J segment 0 bases; nucleotides outside the gene matches: 2. The germline gives CDR1 SGHRS, CDR2 YFSETQ. The CDR3 runs to 15 residues. Per the study methods: Nucleated cell number was recorded as an estimate derived from reference gene primer amplification. Profiling relied on immunoSEQ multiplex PCR, and the TCRdb table lists in-frame clones only, not all of them. The V and J calls and clone size come from that table; D and trimming were worked out from the DNA. The sample consists of about 140,000 clones, roughly 76% of them appearing once. This rearrangement joins TRBV5-1 to TRBJ2-2; TRBD1 agrees at 8 bases. Material: peripheral blood. This receptor was identified in a man older than 75 with acute or convalescent COVID-19. CDR3 DNA sequence: TGCGCCAGCAGCGGGACAGGAACGAACACCGGGGAGCTGTTTTTT. Translating it yields CASSGTGTNTGELFF.